The rows below give T cell receptor beta chains drawn from one sample of a study of regulatory T cells in long-lasting Graves disease. One entry per CDR3 protein, called by TCRdb with MiXCR from the multiplex PCR reads. Of more than 300,000 distinct CDR3 sequences detected, less than 20% appear once; the ten largest clones hold 29%. The material sequenced was peripheral blood mononuclear cells (PBMCs), taken when the disease was refractory, from a patient treated with antithyroid drugs. The receptors come from a female donor with Graves disease. Each CDR3 is given with its conserved first and last residue. A D gene is named only where the DNA matches it firmly. Expanded clones get a size class; other rows say once, few or many, or leave the size out.

>.|.|TRBV5-1|TRBJ1-4
TGCGCCAGCAGCTTGAGGGTTACAGCAGCAACTAATGAAAAACTGTTTTTT
CASSLRVTAATNEKLFF
>many|.|TRBV27|TRBJ1-2
TGTGCCAGCAGTTTAAACCCCCCAGCCTATGGCTACACCTTC
CASSLNPPAYGYTF
>.|TRBD1|TRBV20-1|TRBJ1-2
TGCAGTGCTAGAACCGGGACAGGGGAAGGCTACACCTTC
CSARTGTGEGYTF
>many|.|TRBV28|TRBJ1-2
TGTGCCAGCAGTTTATCCGGCAGGGGAGGTCGCTATGGCTACACCTTC
CASSLSGRGGRYGYTF
>many|.|TRBV7-8|TRBJ1-2
TGTGCCAGCAGCTTAGCAGGCCTAGCTAACTATGGCTACACCTTC
CASSLAGLANYGYTF
>few|.|TRBV5-1|TRBJ2-7
TGCGCCAGCAGCAAGGACACGATCTCCTACGAGCAGTACTTC
CASSKDTISYEQYF
>many|.|TRBV3-1|TRBJ1-5
TGTGCCAGCAGCCAAGTCGGGGGGAGTCAGCCCCAGCATTTT
CASSQVGGSQPQHF
>once|.|TRBV4-1|TRBJ1-2
TGCGCCAGCAGCCAAGTCCTGAGGACTGGCTATGGCTACACCTTC
CASSQVLRTGYGYTF
>many|.|TRBV2|TRBJ2-2
TGTGCCAGCAGTGAAGCGGGAGGGGGGATCACCGGGGAGCTGTTTTTT
CASSEAGGGITGELFF
>few|.|TRBV20-1|TRBJ1-5
TGCAGTGCTCGCGGACGGGGGCATCAGCCCCAGCATTTT
CSARGRGHQPQHF
>.|.|TRBV10-2|TRBJ2-2
TGCGCCAGCAGTGGGTCTAGCGCCGGGGAGCTGTTTTTT
CASSGSSAGELFF
>.|TRBD1|TRBV9|TRBJ2-4
TGTGCCAGCAGCGTAGCCGGGACAGGGGGCGAGATTCAGTACTTC
CASSVAGTGGEIQYF
>many|.|TRBV28|TRBJ2-4
TGTGCCAGCAGTGGGGACCGCGGGGCCAAAAACATTCAGTACTTC
CASSGDRGAKNIQYF
>.|TRBD1|TRBV6-2/TRBV6-3|TRBJ1-1
TGTGCCAGCAGGGGACAGGGCCGGTCGGACACTGAAGCTTTCTTT
CASRGQGRSDTEAFF
>.|.|TRBV18|TRBJ1-6
TGTGCCAGCTCACCTATGACAGGAGGCCTTAATTCACCCCTCCACTTT
CASSPMTGGLNSPLHF
>many|.|TRBV28|TRBJ1-1
TGTGCCAGCAGTTCCCCTAACAGCGTCGACACTGAAGCTTTCTTT
CASSSPNSVDTEAFF
>many|TRBD1|TRBV6-1|TRBJ1-3
TGTGCCAGCAGACGACAGGGGAGAGGACCTGGAAACACCATATATTTT
CASRRQGRGPGNTIYF
>many|.|TRBV6-5|TRBJ1-6
TGTGCCAGCAGTTCCCTGACCGACACTTATAATTCACCCCTCCACTTT
CASSSLTDTYNSPLHF
>few|.|TRBV20-1|TRBJ1-6
TGCAGTGCTAGAGAGGGGGTACAGAATTCACCCCTCCACTTT
CSAREGVQNSPLHF
>many|.|TRBV12-3/TRBV12-4|TRBJ2-7
TGTGCCAGCAGTTTTTCCGGCAGGGCGGGCGAGCAGTACTTC
CASSFSGRAGEQYF
>many|TRBD1|TRBV19|TRBJ1-5
TGTGCCAGTAAATATGACAGGGGTATCAATCAGCCCCAGCATTTT
CASKYDRGINQPQHF
>many|.|TRBV10-3|TRBJ2-7
TGTGCCATCAGTGAACAGGGCTACGAGCAGTACTTC
CAISEQGYEQYF
>many|.|TRBV3-1|TRBJ1-6
TGTGCCAGCAGCCTCCGAGAGGGAGGCAATTATAATTCACCCCTCCACTTT
CASSLREGGNYNSPLHF
>many|.|TRBV6-1|TRBJ2-7
TGTGCCAGCAGTGAAAGAGGTGGGGAGCAGTACTTC
CASSERGGEQYF
>few|TRBD1|TRBV7-9|TRBJ1-5
TGTGCCAGCAGCTTAACCGGGACAGGGAAAAATCAGCCCCAGCATTTT
CASSLTGTGKNQPQHF
>many|.|TRBV12-3/TRBV12-4|TRBJ2-7
TGTGCCAGCAGTTTAGAGGGGCAGGCCAGCTACGAGCAGTACTTC
CASSLEGQASYEQYF
>many|TRBD1|TRBV6-2/TRBV6-3|TRBJ2-7
TGTGCCAGCAGTTTACGAACAGGGGACGACGAGCAGTACTTC
CASSLRTGDDEQYF
>many|.|TRBV18|TRBJ1-1
TGTGCCAGCTCACGTAGAGAGCAGGGAGGTACTGAAGCTTTCTTT
CASSRREQGGTEAFF
>many|.|TRBV12-3/TRBV12-4|TRBJ1-1
TGTGCCAGCAGTTTGGCCGGCGGAATGAACACTGAAGCTTTCTTT
CASSLAGGMNTEAFF
>.|.|TRBV10-3|TRBJ1-6
TGTGCCATCAGTGAGTCGGGACGGTTTAATTCACCCCTCCACTTT
CAISESGRFNSPLHF
>.|.|TRBV18|TRBJ2-1
TGTGCCAGCTCGTTAGGACCCATTAATGAGCAGTTCTTC
CASSLGPINEQFF
>many|TRBD1|TRBV28|TRBJ1-5
TGTGCCAGCAGTTTAACAGGGGGGTTATATAGCAATCAGCCCCAGCATTTT
CASSLTGGLYSNQPQHF
>many|.|TRBV6-2/TRBV6-3|TRBJ2-7
TGTGCCAGCACCGCGGATACCTACGAGCAGTACTTC
CASTADTYEQYF